The T cell receptor beta chain described here comes from a study of cytomegalovirus exposure and HLA in healthy donors. 60 Vbeta and 13 Jbeta primers were used in PCR. Generated by immunoSEQ multiplex PCR, the TCRdb table keeps only in-frame clones and is missing some. The table has fewer than 150,000 clones, around three quarters seen once; the top ten hold approximately 6.2%. The CDR3 totals 14 residues. V lost 2 bases and J 5 bases, leaving 14 bases between the germline ends. The V gene's germline CDR1 is SGHKS and CDR2 YYEKEE (reference sequence). The TCR sequence derives from a middle-aged man in good health and CMV-seropositive. V usage is TRBV5-5 and J usage is TRBJ2-7; a weak D match, TRBD2 (5 bases). What was sequenced was PBMCs. The CDR3 sequence is CASSFSWGVNEQYF. For the CDR3, the DNA is TGTGCCAGCAGCTTTAGTTGGGGAGTAAACGAGCAGTACTTC. The variable domain in full, with the rest retrieved from reference TRBV5-5 and TRBJ2-7, is DAGVTQSPTHLIKTRGQQVTLRCSPISGHKSVSWYQQVLGQGPQFIFQYYEKEERGRGNFPDRFSARQFPNYSSELNVNALLLGDSALYLCASSFSWGVNEQYFGPGTRLTVT.